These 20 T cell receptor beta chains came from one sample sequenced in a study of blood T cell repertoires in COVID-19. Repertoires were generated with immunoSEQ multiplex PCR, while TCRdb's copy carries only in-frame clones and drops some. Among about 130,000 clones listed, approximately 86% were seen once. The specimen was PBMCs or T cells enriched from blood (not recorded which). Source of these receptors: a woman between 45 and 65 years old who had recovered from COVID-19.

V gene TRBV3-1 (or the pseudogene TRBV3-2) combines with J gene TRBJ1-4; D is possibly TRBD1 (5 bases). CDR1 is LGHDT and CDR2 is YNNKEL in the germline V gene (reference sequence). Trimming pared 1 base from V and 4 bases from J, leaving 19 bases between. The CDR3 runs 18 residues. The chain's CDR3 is CASSQGGAGRGDNEKLFF. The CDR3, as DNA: TGTGCCAGCAGCCAAGGCGGCGCAGGGAGGGGCGATAATGAAAAACTGTTTTTT.

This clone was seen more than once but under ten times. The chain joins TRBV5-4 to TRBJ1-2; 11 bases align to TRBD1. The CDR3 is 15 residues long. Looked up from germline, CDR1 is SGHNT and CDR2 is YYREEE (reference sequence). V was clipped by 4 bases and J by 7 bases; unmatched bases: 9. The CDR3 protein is CASSTGDRGALGYTF. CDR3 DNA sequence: TGTGCCAGCAGCACCGGGGACAGGGGGGCCCTTGGCTACACCTTC.

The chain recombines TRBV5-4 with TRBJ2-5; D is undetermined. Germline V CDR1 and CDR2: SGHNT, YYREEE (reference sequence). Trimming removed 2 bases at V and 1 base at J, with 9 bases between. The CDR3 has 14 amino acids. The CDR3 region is CASSLSVSQETQYF. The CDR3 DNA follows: TGTGCCAGCAGCTTATCCGTGTCCCAAGAGACCCAGTACTTC.

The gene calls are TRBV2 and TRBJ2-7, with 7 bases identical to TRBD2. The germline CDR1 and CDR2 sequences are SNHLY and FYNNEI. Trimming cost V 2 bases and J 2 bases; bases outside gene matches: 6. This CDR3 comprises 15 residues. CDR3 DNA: TGTGCCAGCAGTGAACGGTCGGGGGGTACCTACGAGCAGTACTTC. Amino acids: CASSERSGGTYEQYF.

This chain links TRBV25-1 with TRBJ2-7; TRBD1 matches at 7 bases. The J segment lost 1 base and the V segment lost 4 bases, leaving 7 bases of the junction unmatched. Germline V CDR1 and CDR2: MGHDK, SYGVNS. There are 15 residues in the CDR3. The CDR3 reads CASSAPGQLSYEQYF. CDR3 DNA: TGTGCCAGCAGTGCCCCGGGACAGCTTTCCTACGAGCAGTACTTC.

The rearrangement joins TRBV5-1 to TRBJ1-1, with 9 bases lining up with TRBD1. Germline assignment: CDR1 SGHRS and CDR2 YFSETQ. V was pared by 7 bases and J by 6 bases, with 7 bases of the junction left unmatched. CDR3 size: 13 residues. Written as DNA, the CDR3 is TGCGCCAGCTGGGACAGGGAGATCCCTGAAGCTTTCTTT. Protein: CASWDREIPEAFF.

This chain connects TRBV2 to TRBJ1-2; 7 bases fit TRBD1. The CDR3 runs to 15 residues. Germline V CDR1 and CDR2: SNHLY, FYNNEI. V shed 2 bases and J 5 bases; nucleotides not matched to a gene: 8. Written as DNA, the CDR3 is TGTGCCAGCAGTGAACGAAGGGACAGAGATTATGGCTACACCTTC. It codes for CASSERRDRDYGYTF.

CDR3 sequence: CASSQVTGSEQYF. In DNA form, the CDR3 reads TGCGCCAGCAGCCAGGTGACAGGGAGCGAGCAGTACTTC. The rearrangement uses TRBV4-1 and TRBJ2-7, with 7 bases identical to TRBD1. The CDR3 runs 13 residues. J gave up 6 bases and V 3 bases, and 5 bases lay outside the gene matches. The germline V gene encodes CDR1 MGHRA and CDR2 YSYEKL.

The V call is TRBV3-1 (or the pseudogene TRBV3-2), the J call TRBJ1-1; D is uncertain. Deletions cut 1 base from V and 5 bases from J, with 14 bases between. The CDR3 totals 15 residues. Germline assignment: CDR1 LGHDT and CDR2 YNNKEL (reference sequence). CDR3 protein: CASSQGSGIRTEAFF. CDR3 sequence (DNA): TGTGCCAGCAGCCAAGGGTCAGGTATAAGGACTGAAGCTTTCTTT.

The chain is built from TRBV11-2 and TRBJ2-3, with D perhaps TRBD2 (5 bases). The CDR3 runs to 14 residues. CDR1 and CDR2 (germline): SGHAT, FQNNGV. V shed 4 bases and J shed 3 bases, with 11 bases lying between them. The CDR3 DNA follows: TGTGCCAGCAGCTCTGATTGGAGGACAGATACGCAGTATTTT. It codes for CASSSDWRTDTQYF. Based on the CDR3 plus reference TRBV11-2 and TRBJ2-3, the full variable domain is EAGVAQSPRYKIIEKRQSVAFWCNPISGHATLYWYQQILGQGPKLLIQFQNNGVVDDSQLPKDRFSAERLKGVDSTLKIQPAKLEDSAVYLCASSSDWRTDTQYFGPGTRLTVL.

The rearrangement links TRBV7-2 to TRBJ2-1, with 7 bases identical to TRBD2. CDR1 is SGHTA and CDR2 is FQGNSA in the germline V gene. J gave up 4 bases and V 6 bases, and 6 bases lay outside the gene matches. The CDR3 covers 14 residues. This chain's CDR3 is CASSERGDYNEQFF. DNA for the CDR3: TGTGCCAGCAGTGAACGGGGGGATTACAATGAGCAGTTCTTC.

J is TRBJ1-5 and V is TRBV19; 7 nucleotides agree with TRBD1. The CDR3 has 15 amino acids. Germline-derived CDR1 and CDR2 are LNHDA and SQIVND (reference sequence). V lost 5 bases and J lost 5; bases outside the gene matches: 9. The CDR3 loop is CASSAPRQGDQPQHF. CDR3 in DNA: TGTGCCAGTAGTGCTCCCCGACAGGGAGATCAGCCCCAGCATTTT.

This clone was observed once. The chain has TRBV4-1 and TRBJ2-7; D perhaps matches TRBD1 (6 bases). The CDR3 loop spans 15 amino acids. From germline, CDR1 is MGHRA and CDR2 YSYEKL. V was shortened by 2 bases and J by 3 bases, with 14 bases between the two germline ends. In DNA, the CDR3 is TGCGCCAGCAGCCAAAAAAGCTTACAGGGCTACGAGCAGTACTTC. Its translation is CASSQKSLQGYEQYF.

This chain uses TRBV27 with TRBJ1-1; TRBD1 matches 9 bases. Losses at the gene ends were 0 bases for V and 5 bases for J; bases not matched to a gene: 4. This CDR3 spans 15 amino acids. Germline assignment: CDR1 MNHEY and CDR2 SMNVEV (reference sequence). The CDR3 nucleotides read TGTGCCAGCAGTTTATCTGGGACAGGGTGGACTGAAGCTTTCTTT. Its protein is CASSLSGTGWTEAFF.

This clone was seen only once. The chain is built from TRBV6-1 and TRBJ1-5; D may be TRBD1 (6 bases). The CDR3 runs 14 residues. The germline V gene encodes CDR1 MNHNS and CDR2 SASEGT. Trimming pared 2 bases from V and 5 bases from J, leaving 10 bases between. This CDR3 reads CASSEFPGDQPQHF. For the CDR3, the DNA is TGTGCCAGCAGTGAATTCCCAGGGGATCAGCCCCAGCATTTT.

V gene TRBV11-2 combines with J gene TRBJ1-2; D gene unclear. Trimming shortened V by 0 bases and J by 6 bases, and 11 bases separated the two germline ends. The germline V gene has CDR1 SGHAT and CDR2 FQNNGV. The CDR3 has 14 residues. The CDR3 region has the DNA TGTGCCAGCAGCTTAGATGAGGGTGTCAATGGCTACACCTTC. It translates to CASSLDEGVNGYTF.

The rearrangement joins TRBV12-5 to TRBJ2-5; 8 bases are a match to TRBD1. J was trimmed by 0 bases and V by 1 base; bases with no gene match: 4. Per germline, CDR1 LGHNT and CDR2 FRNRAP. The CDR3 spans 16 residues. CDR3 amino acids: CASGLGTGPYQETQYF. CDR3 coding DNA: TGTGCTAGTGGTTTGGGGACAGGGCCGTACCAAGAGACCCAGTACTTC. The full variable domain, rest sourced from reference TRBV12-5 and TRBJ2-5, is DARVTQTPRHKVTEMGQEVTMRCQPILGHNTVFWYRQTMMQGLELLAYFRNRAPLDDSGMPKDRFSAEMPDATLATLKIQPSEPRDSAVYFCASGLGTGPYQETQYFGPGTRLLVL.

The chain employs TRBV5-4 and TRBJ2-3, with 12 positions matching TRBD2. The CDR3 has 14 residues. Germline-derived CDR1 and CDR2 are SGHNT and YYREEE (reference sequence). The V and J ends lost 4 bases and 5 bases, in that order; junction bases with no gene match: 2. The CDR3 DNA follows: TGTGCCAGCAGCCCGGGACTAGCGGGAGATACGCAGTATTTT. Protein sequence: CASSPGLAGDTQYF.

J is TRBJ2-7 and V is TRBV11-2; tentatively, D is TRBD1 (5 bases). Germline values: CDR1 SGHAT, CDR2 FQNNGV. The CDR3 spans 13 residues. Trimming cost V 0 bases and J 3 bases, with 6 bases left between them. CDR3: CASSLDTGYEQYF. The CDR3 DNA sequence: TGTGCCAGCAGCTTAGATACAGGCTACGAGCAGTACTTC.

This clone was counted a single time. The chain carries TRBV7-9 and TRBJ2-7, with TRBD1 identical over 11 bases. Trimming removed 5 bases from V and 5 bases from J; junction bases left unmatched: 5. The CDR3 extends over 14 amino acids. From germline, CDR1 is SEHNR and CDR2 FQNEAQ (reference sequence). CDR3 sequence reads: CASSQRDRGNEQYF. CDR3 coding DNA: TGTGCCAGCAGCCAAAGGGACAGGGGGAACGAGCAGTACTTC.